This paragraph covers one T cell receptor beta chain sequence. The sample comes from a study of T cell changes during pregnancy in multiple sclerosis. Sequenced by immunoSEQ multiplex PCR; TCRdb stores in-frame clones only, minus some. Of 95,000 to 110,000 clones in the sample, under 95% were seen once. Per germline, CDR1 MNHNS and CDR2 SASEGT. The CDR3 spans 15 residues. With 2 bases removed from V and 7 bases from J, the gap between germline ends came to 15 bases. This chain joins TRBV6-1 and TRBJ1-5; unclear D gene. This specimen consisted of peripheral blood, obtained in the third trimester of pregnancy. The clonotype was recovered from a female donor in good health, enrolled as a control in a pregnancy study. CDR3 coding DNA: TGTGCCAGCAGTGAACTAGCGCTATCAGGACAGCCCCAGCATTTT. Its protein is CASSELALSGQPQHF.